The 31 T cell receptor beta chains presented below share a single source sample, sequenced in a study of OX40 agonist ivuxolimab in advanced cancers. Method: immunoSEQ multiplex PCR; TCRdb's copy keeps in-frame clones and lacks some. This repertoire shows tens of thousands of clones, about 79% found once; its top ten account for over 1.1%. The sample in question was CD4+ or CD8+ T cells sorted from blood, obtained in a trial of the OX40 agonist ivuxolimab. These receptors all stem from an adult with an advanced solid tumor such as melanoma, head and neck, liver or kidney cancer.

The V call is TRBV11-2, the J call TRBJ1-3; D is unresolved. Trimming shortened V by 5 bases and J by 0 bases, and 11 bases separated the two germline ends. The CDR3 runs to 15 residues. The germline V gene encodes CDR1 SGHAT and CDR2 FQNNGV. DNA for the CDR3: TGTGCCAGCAGCCTAAGCCACACCTCTGGAAACACCATATATTTT. Its translation: CASSLSHTSGNTIYF.

The rearrangement joins TRBV21-1 to TRBJ1-2; TRBD1 was called by the table and not checked on the DNA. TRBV21-1 is assigned pseudogene status. CDR3 size: 18 residues. CDR3 amino acids: CASSSPGDRGLSNYGYTF. CDR3 DNA sequence: TGTGCCAGCAGCTCTCCCGGGGACAGGGGCCTATCTAACTATGGCTACACCTTC.

The genes are TRBV28 and TRBJ1-4; D is unclear. The CDR3 covers 14 residues. Germline loops: CDR1 MDHEN, CDR2 SYDVKM. Between the trimmed V and J ends, which lost 6 bases and 4 bases, there was a span of 12 bases. CDR3 sequence: CASSPREVNEKLFF. CDR3 sequence (DNA): TGTGCCAGCAGCCCCAGAGAGGTTAATGAAAAACTGTTTTTT.

The chain has TRBV4-3 and TRBJ1-6; tentatively, D is TRBD1 (6 bases). Germline V gene lookup returns CDR1 LGHNA and CDR2 YSLEER. Trimming stripped 1 base from V and 6 bases from J, with 16 bases between. This CDR3 comprises 17 residues. The DNA of the CDR3 is TGCGCCAGCAGCCAAGGAGTGCCGGGGGCATCTAATTCACCCCTCCACTTT. This codes for CASSQGVPGASNSPLHF.

This rearrangement joins TRBV5-4 to TRBJ1-2; D gene unclear. V was shortened by 0 bases and J by 13 bases, with 13 bases between the two germline ends. The germline V gene has CDR1 SGHNT and CDR2 YYREEE (reference sequence). The CDR3 contains 12 residues. CDR3 region: CASSLDQFSITF. CDR3 sequence (DNA): TGTGCCAGCAGCTTGGATCAGTTTTCGATCACCTTC.

The V gene is TRBV6-1, the J gene TRBJ1-2; D is undetermined. Germline V gene data show CDR1 as MNHNS and CDR2 as SASEGT. Trimming pared 3 bases from V and 7 bases from J, leaving 18 bases between. The CDR3 extends over 15 amino acids. Here the CDR3 reads CASSDPGRGGSGYTF. CDR3 nucleotide sequence: TGTGCCAGCAGTGATCCGGGCCGAGGCGGGTCTGGCTACACCTTC.

J is TRBJ2-3 and V is TRBV5-6; TRBD2 agrees at 14 bases. CDR1 and CDR2 from the germline V gene are SGHDT and YYEEEE. Losses at the gene ends were 2 bases for V and 2 bases for J; bases not matched to a gene: 4. The CDR3 runs to 17 residues. The CDR3 region is CASSLRTSGRTTDTQYF. The CDR3 DNA reads TGTGCCAGCAGCTTAAGGACTAGCGGGAGGACCACAGATACGCAGTATTTT.

The J gene is TRBJ1-6, the V gene TRBV27; 7 bases are a match to TRBD1. The V segment lost 5 bases and the J segment 7 bases; nucleotides outside the gene matches: 11. The CDR3 runs 16 residues. Per germline, CDR1 MNHEY and CDR2 SMNVEV (reference sequence). DNA of the CDR3: TGTGCCAGCAGTCTTTTCGGGACAGCCTTCAATTCACCCCTCCACTTT. Amino acid sequence: CASSLFGTAFNSPLHF.

The chain is built from TRBV11-3 and TRBJ1-2; D is uncertain. The V gene lost 3 bases and the J gene lost 4 bases, with 9 bases spanning the gap. The length of the CDR3 is 13 residues. Germline CDR1 is SGHNT and CDR2 is YENEEA. CDR3 amino acids: CASSLDGTYGYTF. The CDR3 DNA is TGTGCCAGCAGCTTGGACGGCACCTATGGCTACACCTTC.

The gene calls are TRBV6-6 and TRBJ2-7, with TRBD2 matching 8 bases. There are 15 residues in the CDR3. The V gene end was trimmed by 3 bases and the J gene end by 6 bases; junction bases not matched to a gene: 10. Per the germline V gene, CDR1 is MNHNY and CDR2 is SVGAGI (reference sequence). CDR3: CASSYRSTGGAEQYF. DNA for the CDR3: TGTGCCAGCAGTTATAGGTCGACGGGAGGGGCCGAGCAGTACTTC.

The CDR3 is CASSLLTGDTGELFF. The CDR3, as DNA: TGTGCCAGCAGTTTGCTTACAGGGGATACCGGGGAGCTGTTTTTT. V and J are TRBV27 and TRBJ2-2; 7 bases line up with TRBD1. The CDR3 covers 15 residues. Germline V gene data show CDR1 as MNHEY and CDR2 as SMNVEV (reference sequence). With 3 bases clipped from V and 5 bases from J, the junction kept 6 bases outside the gene matches.

The chain uses TRBV11-3 and TRBJ2-7, with unresolved D. CDR3 size: 15 residues. Germline V gene data show CDR1 as SGHNT and CDR2 as YENEEA. Trimming removed 5 bases from V and 2 bases from J, with 16 bases in between. The CDR3 loop reads CASSPNYGSTYEQYF. The CDR3 DNA is TGTGCCAGCAGCCCGAACTATGGGTCAACCTACGAGCAGTACTTC.

The chain links TRBV11-2 to TRBJ1-1, with TRBD1 as a possible D gene (5 bases). The V gene lost 7 bases and the J gene lost 5 bases, with 17 bases spanning the gap. This CDR3 contains 14 residues. Germline loops: CDR1 SGHAT, CDR2 FQNNGV. CDR3 DNA sequence: TGTGCCAGCATCAAAGGGACCCTTCGGACTGAAGCTTTCTTT. It codes for CASIKGTLRTEAFF.

This chain joins TRBV19 and TRBJ1-5, with D tentatively TRBD1 (5 bases). Germline CDR1 LNHDA, CDR2 SQIVND (reference sequence). This CDR3 spans 17 amino acids. The V and J ends lost 6 bases and 0 bases respectively, with 18 bases between them. DNA of the CDR3: TGTGCCAGTAGCCGACAGCCAGCAGCATATAGCAATCAGCCCCAGCATTTT. Protein: CASSRQPAAYSNQPQHF.

This clone is categorized as medium-sized. This sample also contains other DNA sequences that code for the same CDR3. This sequence joins TRBV30 and TRBJ1-1, with no clear D. V was shortened by 0 bases and J by 0 bases, with 5 bases between the two germline ends. The germline V gene encodes CDR1 GTSNPN and CDR2 SVGIG (reference sequence). CDR3 length: 13 amino acids. The CDR3 DNA is TGTGCCTGGAGTGTTGGCATGAACACTGAAGCTTTCTTT. This gives the protein CAWSVGMNTEAFF. Complete variable domain (other parts from reference TRBV30 and TRBJ1-1): SQTIHQWPATLVQPVGSPLSLECTVEGTSNPNLYWYRQAAGRGLQLLFYSVGIGQISSEVPQNLSASRPQDRQFILSSKKLLLSDSGFYLCAWSVGMNTEAFFGQGTRLTVV.

This rearrangement joins TRBV10-2 to TRBJ1-3, with unresolved D. V was cut by 0 bases and J by 3 bases, with 12 bases left in between. CDR1 WSHSY and CDR2 SAAADI come from the germline V gene. The CDR3 totals 16 residues. The CDR3 protein is CASSESTHVVGNTIYF. CDR3 DNA: TGCGCCAGCAGTGAGTCGACTCATGTTGTTGGAAACACCATATATTTT.

The rearrangement joins TRBV18 to TRBJ1-2; 9 nucleotides line up with TRBD1. CDR3 size: 15 residues. Unmatched junction bases numbered 6, after V lost 4 bases and J lost 3 bases. Germline CDR1 reads KGHSH; CDR2 reads LQKENI. CDR3 sequence: CASSRGQGFYYGYTF. For the CDR3, the DNA is TGTGCCAGCTCACGAGGACAGGGGTTCTACTATGGCTACACCTTC.

This chain connects TRBV2 to TRBJ1-3, with D possibly TRBD1 on 5 matching bases. Germline V gene data show CDR1 as SNHLY and CDR2 as FYNNEI. This CDR3 is built from 13 residues. Trimming left V 6 bases short and J 4 bases short, with 10 bases between. In DNA form, the CDR3 reads TGTGCCAGCAGCGAGTGGGGGGGAAACACCATATATTTT. Amino acids: CASSEWGGNTIYF.

This chain links TRBV5-8 with TRBJ2-3; weak D call: TRBD2 (6 bases). The germline gives CDR1 SGHTS, CDR2 YDEGEE. The CDR3 covers 16 residues. The germline V and J ends were trimmed by 4 bases and 2 bases, with 17 bases remaining between them. CDR3 amino acids: CASSPGEWGNTDTQYF. The CDR3 nucleotides read TGTGCCAGCAGCCCGGGGGAGTGGGGTAACACAGATACGCAGTATTTT.

The chain employs TRBV15 and TRBJ2-1; 10 nucleotides align to TRBD2. J lost 5 bases, V lost 6 bases, and 7 bases had no gene match. This CDR3 is built from 15 residues. CDR1 LNHNV and CDR2 YYDKDF come from the germline V gene (reference sequence). The CDR3 spells CATRGSGGLHNEQFF. The CDR3 nucleotides read TGTGCCACCAGGGGTAGCGGGGGGCTCCACAATGAGCAGTTCTTC. Full variable domain (rest looked up from reference TRBV15 and TRBJ2-1): DAMVIQNPRYQVTQFGKPVTLSCSQTLNHNVMYWYQQKSSQAPKLLFHYYDKDFNNEADTPDNFQSRRPNTSFCFLDIRSPGLGDTAMYLCATRGSGGLHNEQFFGPGTRLTVL.

This clone occurred a few times. This rearrangement joins TRBV29-1 to TRBJ1-1; D is undetermined. Germline CDR1 reads SQVTM; CDR2 reads ANQGSEA. The V gene lost 6 bases and the J gene lost 3 bases, with 14 bases spanning the gap. The CDR3 runs 13 residues. The CDR3 reads CSVGLARDTEAFF. CDR3 sequence (DNA): TGCAGCGTAGGGTTGGCCCGAGACACTGAAGCTTTCTTT.

The J gene is TRBJ1-4, the V gene TRBV19; 7 bases match TRBD1. This CDR3 region has 15 residues. Germline values: CDR1 LNHDA, CDR2 SQIVND (reference sequence). V lost 6 bases to trimming and J lost 0 bases; unmatched junction nucleotides: 4. This chain's CDR3 is CASRDGTATNEKLFF. CDR3 sequence (DNA): TGTGCCAGTAGGGACGGGACAGCAACTAATGAAAAACTGTTTTTT.

To note about this clone: An end of the junction does not agree with germline; a read error may underlie this. The chain is built from TRBV10-3 and TRBJ2-7; 13 bases agree with TRBD2. This CDR3 has 15 residues. Germline CDR1 is ENHRY and CDR2 is SYGVKD. CDR3 protein: CASSGRTSGSPEQYF. In DNA form, the CDR3 reads TGTGCCAGCAGTGGGAGGACTAGCGGGAGTCCCGAGCAGTACTTC.

A few counts support this clone. V gene TRBV7-2 combines with J gene TRBJ2-2; 7 positions agree with TRBD2. The CDR3 has 15 amino acids. After removal of 5 bases from V and 5 bases from J, the junction contained 8 bases not matched to a gene. CDR1 is SGHTA, CDR2 FQGNSA, per germline. CDR3 DNA: TGTGCCAGCAGCCCATTGGGGGGGGAAACCGGGGAGCTGTTTTTT. Translation: CASSPLGGETGELFF.

This clone appeared once. This chain uses TRBV19 with TRBJ1-1; TRBD1 is a possible D gene (5 bases). V lost 3 bases and J 2 bases, leaving 10 bases between the germline ends. The length of the CDR3 is 14 residues. CDR1 is LNHDA and CDR2 is SQIVND in the germline V gene (reference sequence). The CDR3 coding sequence is TGTGCCAGTAGTATCGGGGCCAGCAACACTGAAGCTTTCTTT. Residues: CASSIGASNTEAFF.

The chain carries TRBV18 and TRBJ2-2, with TRBD2 matching 7 bases. The V segment lost 6 bases and the J segment 4 bases; nucleotides outside the gene matches: 8. The CDR3 runs to 15 residues. In germline, CDR1 is KGHSH, CDR2 LQKENI. CDR3 protein: CASSRQPGGTGELFF. The CDR3 DNA is TGTGCCAGCTCCCGACAGCCGGGGGGCACCGGGGAGCTGTTTTTT.

The rearrangement uses TRBV2 and TRBJ1-1; TRBD1 agrees at 7 bases. Germline lookup yields CDR1 SNHLY and CDR2 FYNNEI. V lost 0 bases, J lost 11 bases, and 6 bases stayed unmatched. The CDR3 consists of 13 residues. The CDR3 nucleotides are TGTGCCAGCAGTGAAGCGAAGACAGGGATCGCTTTCTTT. Translation: CASSEAKTGIAFF.

The chain employs TRBV5-1 and TRBJ2-2, with a weak D call TRBD1 (6 bases). Germline values: CDR1 SGHRS, CDR2 YFSETQ. CDR3 size: 15 residues. With 4 bases removed from V and 0 bases from J, the gap between germline ends came to 10 bases. DNA for the CDR3: TGCGCCAGCAGCCACGGACAGACGAACACCGGGGAGCTGTTTTTT. Translated: CASSHGQTNTGELFF.

The chain carries TRBV6-5 and TRBJ2-5; tentatively, D is TRBD2 (6 bases). The germline V gene has CDR1 MNHEY and CDR2 SVGAGI. The CDR3 length is 13 residues. Trimming pared 0 bases from V and 7 bases from J, leaving 9 bases between. DNA of the CDR3: TGTGCCAGCAGTTACTCGCGGGACGCGACCCAGTACTTC. Translation gives CASSYSRDATQYF.

This chain uses TRBV28 with TRBJ1-1, with D possibly being TRBD1 (6 bases). With 7 bases removed from V and 6 bases from J, the gap between germline ends came to 15 bases. The CDR3 spans 13 residues. The germline CDR1 and CDR2 sequences are MDHEN and SYDVKM. The CDR3 sequence: CASIYLPGAEAFF. In DNA, the CDR3 is TGTGCCAGCATATACCTACCAGGGGCTGAAGCTTTCTTT.

This rearrangement joins TRBV30 to TRBJ1-2, with D unresolved. CDR1 is GTSNPN and CDR2 is SVGIG in the germline V gene (reference sequence). Trimming stripped 0 bases from V and 8 bases from J, with 10 bases between. The CDR3 covers 12 residues. CDR3 region: CAWSVAAGGYTF. In nucleotides, the CDR3 is TGTGCCTGGAGTGTAGCCGCTGGGGGCTACACCTTC.